The T cell receptor (beta chain) described here comes from a study of T cell repertoires in cytomegalovirus infection. This CDR3 is built from 13 residues. Between the trimmed V and J ends, which lost 2 bases and 2 bases, there was a span of 6 bases. CDR1 is SGHTS and CDR2 is YDEGEE in the germline V gene. As for this clonotype: Its antigen is unknown.

TCRdb called the reads again in MiXCR, with one record for every CDR3 protein. The data show 90,000 to 130,000 distinct CDR3 sequences, with 10% seen just once and 25% to 40% held by the top ten. Study observations and caveats: CMV carriers having the relevant HLA were flagged by cumulative public TCR beta family frequency.

This chain links TRBV5-8 with TRBJ2-3; no clear D gene. The clonotype was recovered from a human donor in good health (CMV status not recorded). Some clones in this sample may be carry-over from other donors' samples. What was sequenced was PBMCs, sequenced either directly or after in vitro stimulation (not recorded which). The CDR3 here is CASSFVHTDTQYF. DNA for the CDR3: TGTGCCAGCAGCTTCGTCCACACAGATACGCAGTATTTT.